These T cell receptor beta chains were read from a single sample in a study of blood T cell repertoires in COVID-19. Sequencing used immunoSEQ multiplex PCR; TCRdb keeps in-frame clones, though not all of them. The sample gives around 240,000 clones, roughly 84% of which show up once; under 1.5% is in the top ten. The sequenced material came from peripheral blood. The receptors were sampled from a woman in her forties who had recovered from COVID-19. Each CDR3 is given with its conserved first and last residue. The order of the fields is clone size, V gene, CDR3 length, J gene, D gene, CDR3 protein, CDR3 DNA. A D gene is named only where the DNA matches it firmly. Only part of the rows carry a size: once, few, many, or a class if the clone is expanded.

>-|TRBV6-5|12|TRBJ1-2|-
CASSYIGRDYTF
TGTGCCAGCAGTTACATTGGCAGGGATTACACCTTC
>-|TRBV14|15|TRBJ1-4|TRBD1
CASSHDRGRREKLFF
TGTGCCAGCAGCCATGACAGGGGGCGACGTGAAAAACTGTTTTTT
>few|TRBV12-5|16|TRBJ2-5|TRBD2
CASGLVRPSGQETQYF
TGTGCTAGTGGTTTGGTACGTCCTAGCGGGCAAGAGACCCAGTACTTC
>few|TRBV19|15|TRBJ1-1|TRBD1
CASNQQGTLGPEAFF
TGTGCCAGTAATCAACAGGGGACCTTGGGCCCGGAAGCTTTCTTT
>-|TRBV19|15|TRBJ2-1|-
CASRLSGGPYNEQFF
TGTGCCAGTAGGTTATCCGGGGGGCCTTACAATGAGCAGTTCTTC
>-|TRBV24-1|14|TRBJ2-5|TRBD1
CATSESTGAETQYF
TGTGCCACCAGTGAATCTACAGGGGCCGAGACCCAGTACTTC
>-|TRBV18|14|TRBJ2-7|-
CASSPNRVVYEQYF
TGTGCCAGCTCACCGAACAGGGTTGTCTACGAGCAGTACTTC
>-|TRBV28|14|TRBJ1-2|-
CASQGLDAYYGYTF
TGTGCCAGTCAGGGACTGGACGCGTACTATGGCTACACCTTC
>once|TRBV6-2/TRBV6-3|14|TRBJ2-7|TRBD1
CASSRTGGTYEQYF
TGTGCCAGCAGTCGGACAGGGGGGACCTACGAGCAGTACTTC
>-|TRBV27|16|TRBJ2-7|-
CASSFSGRSSTYEQYF
TGTGCCAGCAGTTTTTCCGGGAGAAGTTCCACCTACGAGCAGTACTTC
>few|TRBV7-8|13|TRBJ1-4|-
CASSPSSAEKLFF
TGTGCCAGCAGCCCAAGTAGTGCGGAAAAACTGTTTTTT
>-|TRBV28|15|TRBJ1-2|TRBD1
CASTPGQAFNYGYTF
TGTGCCAGCACCCCGGGACAGGCGTTTAACTATGGCTACACCTTC
>-|TRBV5-6|16|TRBJ2-1|-
CASSLKAASLYNEQFF
TGTGCCAGCAGCTTGAAAGCGGCGTCCCTCTACAATGAGCAGTTCTTC
>-|TRBV12-3/TRBV12-4|12|TRBJ2-7|-
CASSPTIYEQYF
TGTGCCAGCAGCCCAACTATTTACGAGCAGTACTTC
>-|TRBV27|13|TRBJ1-2|TRBD1
CASSLQGGYGYTF
TGTGCCAGCAGTTTACAGGGGGGCTATGGCTACACCTTC
>-|TRBV7-2|15|TRBJ2-5|TRBD2
CASSSGGLAEETQYF
TGTGCCAGCAGCTCTGGGGGACTAGCGGAAGAGACCCAGTACTTC
>-|TRBV7-2|15|TRBJ2-7|TRBD2
CASSFTAGATHEQYF
TGTGCCAGCAGCTTCACAGCGGGGGCCACACACGAGCAGTACTTC
>-|TRBV11-2|16|TRBJ1-3|-
CASSLEPGRGTNTIYF
TGTGCCAGCAGCTTGGAACCTGGCAGGGGCACGAACACCATATATTTT
>-|TRBV9|14|TRBJ2-7|TRBD2
CASGREQGPYEQYF
TGTGCCAGCGGGAGGGAACAAGGCCCCTACGAGCAGTACTTC
>-|TRBV18|15|TRBJ1-3|TRBD1
CASSPAGTGLNTIYF
TGTGCCAGCTCACCAGCCGGGACAGGACTAAACACCATATATTTT
>-|TRBV2|11|TRBJ2-7|-
CASSYSYEQYF
TGTGCCAGCAGCTATTCCTACGAGCAGTACTTC
>-|TRBV19|16|TRBJ2-1|TRBD2
CASSIGLTSGGNEQFF
TGTGCCAGTAGTATAGGCCTGACTAGCGGGGGGAATGAGCAGTTCTTC
>once|TRBV5-1|19|TRBJ2-3|-
CASSFPSSNYRPSTDTQYF
TGCGCCAGCAGTTTTCCTAGCTCGAACTACCGCCCTAGCACAGATACGCAGTATTTT
>-|TRBV7-6|16|TRBJ2-7|-
CASSPHDQGPSYEQYF
TGTGCCAGCAGCCCCCACGACCAGGGGCCCTCCTACGAGCAGTACTTC
>-|TRBV19|12|TRBJ1-5|-
CASSIGGRPQHF
TGTGCCAGTAGTATTGGGGGGAGACCCCAGCATTTT
>-|TRBV9|15|TRBJ1-1|-
CASSPRGIGYTEAFF
TGTGCCAGCAGCCCAAGGGGGATAGGGTACACTGAAGCTTTCTTT
>many|TRBV14|14|TRBJ1-1|-
CASSQGDKGTEAFF
TGTGCCAGCAGCCAAGGGGACAAAGGCACTGAAGCTTTCTTT
>-|TRBV18|18|TRBJ2-5|-
CASSLRPGHHSTQETQYF
TGTGCCAGCTCACTACGTCCGGGACACCATTCCACCCAAGAGACCCAGTACTTC
>-|TRBV20-1|10|TRBJ2-7|-
CSARGQEQYF
TGCAGTGCTAGAGGACAGGAGCAGTACTTC
>-|TRBV6-1|14|TRBJ2-3|-
CASSEDQASDTQYF
TGTGCCAGCAGTGAAGACCAGGCCTCAGATACGCAGTATTTT
>-|TRBV7-2|15|TRBJ2-1|TRBD2
CASSSFIAGLVEQFF
TGTGCCAGCAGCTCTTTTATAGCGGGGTTAGTCGAGCAGTTCTTC
>-|TRBV28|13|TRBJ2-5|-
CASSLDSQETQYF
TGTGCCAGCAGTCTCGACAGCCAAGAGACCCAGTACTTC
>-|TRBV6-1|17|TRBJ1-2|TRBD1
CASSELGQGTLVHGYTF
TGTGCCAGCAGTGAACTCGGACAGGGTACTCTGGTACATGGCTACACCTTC
>-|TRBV6-2/TRBV6-3|16|TRBJ2-5|TRBD1
CASSYQKGTGGETQYF
TGTGCCAGCAGTTACCAGAAAGGGACAGGGGGGGAGACCCAGTACTTC
>-|TRBV29-1|14|TRBJ2-3|TRBD1
CSVEGDRGTDTQYF
TGCAGCGTTGAAGGAGACAGGGGGACAGATACGCAGTATTTT
>-|TRBV10-3|14|TRBJ1-1|-
CAISDDSRNTEAFF
TGTGCCATCAGTGACGACTCGAGGAACACTGAAGCTTTCTTT
>-|TRBV9|16|TRBJ1-3|-
CASSVGIATSGNTIYF
TGTGCCAGCAGCGTAGGGATAGCGACATCTGGAAACACCATATATTTT
>once|TRBV28|15|TRBJ1-2|-
CASSLVAQGLSGYTF
TGTGCCAGCAGTTTGGTAGCACAGGGTTTGTCTGGCTACACCTTC
>-|TRBV3-1/TRBV3-2|16|TRBJ2-2|TRBD2
CASSFLAGGTTGELFF
TGTGCCAGCAGCTTTCTAGCGGGGGGGACCACCGGGGAGCTGTTTTTT
>once|TRBV2|14|TRBJ1-4|TRBD1
CASSSTGANEKLFF
TGTGCCAGCAGTTCGACAGGGGCTAATGAAAAACTGTTTTTT
>-|TRBV9|15|TRBJ2-7|TRBD1
CASSVQGAGIYEQYF
TGTGCCAGCAGCGTACAGGGGGCGGGGATCTACGAGCAGTACTTC
>-|TRBV6-2/TRBV6-3|15|TRBJ1-2|TRBD1
CASSQQGANLYGYTF
TGTGCCAGCAGTCAACAGGGGGCGAACCTCTATGGCTACACCTTC
>-|TRBV6-1|18|TRBJ2-3|-
CASSERGSSTDITDTQYF
TGTGCCAGCAGTGAAAGGGGCTCATCGACAGACATCACAGATACGCAGTATTTT
>-|TRBV7-2|16|TRBJ2-1|TRBD2
CASSSSGTSGRNEQFF
TGTGCCAGCAGCTCCTCCGGGACTAGTGGAAGGAATGAGCAGTTCTTC